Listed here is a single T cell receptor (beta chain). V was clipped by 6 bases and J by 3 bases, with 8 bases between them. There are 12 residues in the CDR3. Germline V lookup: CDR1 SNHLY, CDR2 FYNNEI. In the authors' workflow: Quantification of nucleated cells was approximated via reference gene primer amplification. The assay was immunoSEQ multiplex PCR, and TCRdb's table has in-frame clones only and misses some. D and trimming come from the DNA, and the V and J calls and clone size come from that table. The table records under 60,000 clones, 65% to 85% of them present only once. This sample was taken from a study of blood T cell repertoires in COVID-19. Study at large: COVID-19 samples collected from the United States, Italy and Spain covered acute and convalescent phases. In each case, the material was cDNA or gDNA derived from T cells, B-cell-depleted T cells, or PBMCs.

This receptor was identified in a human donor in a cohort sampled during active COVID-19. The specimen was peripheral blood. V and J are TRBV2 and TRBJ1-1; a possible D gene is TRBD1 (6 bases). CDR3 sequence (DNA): TGTGCCAGCAGGGACAGCCACACTGAAGCTTTCTTT. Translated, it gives CASRDSHTEAFF.